At least ten counts were recorded for the clone carrying this T cell receptor (beta chain). As yet, its antigen is unknown. Diagnostic assessment was based on clinical symptoms, serum thyroxine and TRAb, thyroid ultrasound and orbital computed tomography. Germline values: CDR1 KGHSH, CDR2 LQKENI. This CDR3 region has 15 residues. Trimming cost V 8 bases and J 3 bases, with 19 bases left between them. This specimen belongs to a study of T cells in Graves' hyperthyroidism and ophthalmopathy. Across the study: Blood was drawn when the patient was first diagnosed and still untreated. Study-wide findings and caveats: Using 13 V-J features, a model discriminated ophthalmopathy from stable hyperthyroidism.

RNA transcripts were the template for amplifying TCR beta CDR3 regions. HTBI primers drove first-round RT-PCR of the TCR CDR3. TCRdb analysed the multiplex PCR reads with MiXCR anew, one entry per CDR3 protein. The sample lists about 400,000 distinct CDR3 sequences; roughly 14% were seen once. This TCR derives from a woman aged 25 to 39 with Graves' ophthalmopathy. The chain links TRBV18 to TRBJ2-5; D is perhaps TRBD1 (6 bases). The sequenced sample consisted of blood. The CDR3: CASAPRAGAKETQYF. The CDR3 region has the DNA TGTGCCAGCGCCCCGAGGGCAGGGGCCAAAGAGACCCAGTACTTC.